This T cell receptor beta chain derives from a study of OX40 agonist ivuxolimab in advanced cancers. Study-wide context: Patients were dosed intravenously with ivuxolimab at 0.01 to 10 mg/kg every 2 weeks. Those enrolled were approximately 78% male, with a mean age of roughly 62 years and ages from 23 to 79.

About this clone itself: Its antigen remains unidentified.

Findings and caveats of the study: Both CD4+ and CD8+ T cell populations in blood had undergone clonal expansion by week 6 at 0.1 to 3.0 mg/kg.

Data came from immunoSEQ multiplex PCR; TCRdb stores just in-frame clones and leaves some out. The table lists under 75,000 clones, 65% to 85% of them singletons. The length of the CDR3 is 15 residues. Trimming removed 0 bases from V and 5 bases from J; junction bases left unmatched: 4. The V gene's germline CDR1 is MNHEY and CDR2 SVGAGI. This TCR derives from an adult with an advanced solid tumor such as melanoma, head and neck, liver or kidney cancer. This sample comprised CD4+ or CD8+ T cells sorted from blood, obtained in a trial of the OX40 agonist ivuxolimab. V is TRBV6-5 and J is TRBJ2-1; TRBD2 agrees at 7 bases. CDR3 coding DNA: TGTGCCAGCAGTTACTCCGGGGGGATAAACAATGAGCAGTTCTTC. This codes for CASSYSGGINNEQFF.